The rows below give T cell receptor beta chains drawn from one sample of a study of OX40 agonist ivuxolimab in advanced cancers. Measured with immunoSEQ multiplex PCR; TCRdb has only the in-frame clones, and not every one. Of about 82,000 clones listed, roughly 80% are singletons. The sequencing here drew on CD4+ or CD8+ T cells sorted from blood, taken in a trial of the OX40 agonist ivuxolimab. The receptors stem from an adult with an advanced solid tumor such as melanoma, head and neck, liver or kidney cancer. The CDR3 runs from the conserved cysteine through the conserved F or W. A D gene is named only where the DNA matches it firmly. Some rows mark clone size as missing; the rest say once, few, many or name a class of expanded clone.

>TRBV19|.|TRBJ1-2|.
TGTGCCAGTAGTATTGGGAACAGTCCCAACTATGGCTACACCTTC
CASSIGNSPNYGYTF
>TRBV4-1|.|TRBJ2-2|.
TGCGCCAGCAGCAAAAGGAAGGATGGGGCCGGGGAGCTGTTTTTT
CASSKRKDGAGELFF
>TRBV4-1|.|TRBJ1-1|.
TGCGCCAGCAGCCAAGTTAGAGGGGGAGGCACTGAAGCTTTCTTT
CASSQVRGGGTEAFF
>TRBV12-5|few|TRBJ1-2|TRBD1
TGTGCTAGTGCCTTGGGGCAGGGGGCTGGTGGCTACACCTTC
CASALGQGAGGYTF
>TRBV20-1|.|TRBJ2-1|.
TGCAGTGCCCCGTGGGGTAATGAGCAGTTCTTC
CSAPWGNEQFF
>TRBV7-2|.|TRBJ1-1|.
TGTGCCAGCAGCCCATTTCGACGGATCACTGAAGCTTTCTTT
CASSPFRRITEAFF
>TRBV11-2|.|TRBJ1-1|.
TGTGCCAGCAGCTTAGAGGGGGGCTCGTTTGAAGCTTTCTTT
CASSLEGGSFEAFF
>TRBV7-3|.|TRBJ2-1|.
TGTGCCAGCAGCTTCAGACCCGGGGTCAGTACTAATGAGCAGTTCTTC
CASSFRPGVSTNEQFF
>TRBV2|.|TRBJ2-3|.
TGTGCCAGCAGCGTAGAGAGCACAGATACGCAGTATTTT
CASSVESTDTQYF
>TRBV19|.|TRBJ2-5|.
TGTGCCAGTAGTTCTCTCTACAAACAAGAGACCCAGTACTTC
CASSSLYKQETQYF
>TRBV2|.|TRBJ1-2|TRBD1
TGTGCCAGCAGCCCCGACGGACAGGCCTACTATGGCTACACCTTC
CASSPDGQAYYGYTF
>TRBV30|few|TRBJ1-5|.
TGTGCCTGGAGTTACAGGGAAGGAGGCAATCAGCCCCAGCATTTT
CAWSYREGGNQPQHF